The clone carrying this TCR beta chain was picked up many times. Its antigen is undetermined. Through a sample-barcoded 5' primer and a J-beta primer mix, a second PCR was run for roughly 6 to 12 cycles. TCRdb reprocessed the 5' RACE reads via MiXCR and lists one record per CDR3 protein. Among about 670,000 distinct CDR3 sequences, roughly 43% were seen once, and the ten largest hold 25% to 35%. This specimen belongs to a study of blood T cells in healthy people across ages. Notes on the study in general: Whereas aged donors had fewer naive CD4+ cells, long-lived donors had more of them and higher diversity.

The ends were cut back, 2 bases at V and 8 bases at J, with 19 bases in the middle. Germline loops: CDR1 MGHDK, CDR2 SYGVNS. The CDR3 runs to 16 residues. The chain recombines TRBV25-1 with TRBJ2-1; no clear D gene. The specimen was blood. The TCR originated in a man at least 80 years old in good health. The CDR3 is CASSEIGRLCDHEQFF. CDR3 nucleotides: TGTGCCAGCAGTGAAATAGGCAGACTTTGTGACCATGAGCAGTTCTTC.